These T cell receptor beta chains were read from a single sample in a study of T cells after posttransplantation cyclophosphamide. This table comes from immunoSEQ multiplex PCR, and its TCRdb copy is limited to in-frame clones, with some not included. Of fewer than 40,000 clones in the sample, about 90% were seen once. Specimen: PBMCs. Every receptor here comes from a woman between 35 and 50 years old with a blood cancer, CMV-positive, and with a related stem cell donor. Both conserved end residues are part of each CDR3. The order of the fields is CDR3 protein, CDR3 DNA, CDR3 length, D gene, V gene, clone size, J gene. A D gene is named only where the DNA matches it firmly. Size is stated for part of the rows, as once, few or many counts, or as a class when the clone is expanded.

CASSFSLDPDRGLTEAFF TGTGCCAGCAGCTTTTCCCTAGACCCGGACAGGGGGCTCACTGAAGCTTTCTTT 18 TRBD1 TRBV5-6 - TRBJ1-1
CASSGGEGEVADTQYF TGTGCCAGCAGTGGAGGGGAGGGGGAGGTTGCAGATACGCAGTATTTT 16 - TRBV2 - TRBJ2-3
CASSQEVSGPTGNSPLHF TGCGCCAGCAGCCAAGAAGTCTCAGGGCCCACAGGTAATTCACCCCTCCACTTT 18 - TRBV4-1 once TRBJ1-6
CSVIGGVGTEAFF TGCAGCGTAATCGGGGGGGTAGGGACTGAAGCTTTCTTT 13 - TRBV29-1 - TRBJ1-1
CASIQDIASYEQYF TGCGCCAGCATCCAGGACATTGCCTCCTACGAGCAGTACTTC 14 - TRBV10-2 - TRBJ2-7
CASSQDPGGAYEQYF TGTGCCAGCAGCCAAGATCCCGGGGGGGCGTACGAGCAGTACTTC 15 TRBD2 TRBV4-2 - TRBJ2-7
CASSLGLGQTTNEKLFF TGTGCCAGCAGCTTAGGTTTGGGGCAGACAACTAATGAAAAACTGTTTTTT 17 - TRBV7-6 once TRBJ1-4
CASSPGDRDDTEAFF TGTGCCAGCTCACCAGGGGACAGGGATGACACTGAAGCTTTCTTT 15 TRBD1 TRBV18 - TRBJ1-1
CASSLYGTVNTGELFF TGTGCCAGCAGTTTATACGGGACAGTGAACACCGGGGAGCTGTTTTTT 16 TRBD1 TRBV28 - TRBJ2-2
CASSLVGQGYNEQFF TGTGCCAGCAGCTTAGTGGGACAGGGTTACAATGAGCAGTTCTTC 15 TRBD1 TRBV7-2 - TRBJ2-1
CASSDSGVRYEQYF TGTGCCAGCAGTGATAGCGGGGTGAGGTACGAGCAGTACTTC 14 TRBD2 TRBV13 - TRBJ2-7
CASSLGGYYEQYF TGTGCCAGCAGTTTAGGAGGGTACTACGAGCAGTACTTC 13 - TRBV27 - TRBJ2-7
CASSFGVRGETQYF TGTGCCAGCAGTTTTGGGGTTAGGGGAGAGACCCAGTACTTC 14 - TRBV27 - TRBJ2-5
CASSPELAGPTDTQYF TGTGCCAGCTCACCTGAATTAGCGGGCCCCACAGATACGCAGTATTTT 16 TRBD2 TRBV18 - TRBJ2-3
CASSQTGDNSPLHF TGTGCCAGTAGTCAGACAGGGGATAATTCACCCCTCCACTTT 14 TRBD1 TRBV19 - TRBJ1-6
CASSLDFTSGGYEQYF TGCGCCAGCAGCTTGGACTTCACTAGCGGGGGCTACGAGCAGTACTTC 16 TRBD2 TRBV5-1 once TRBJ2-7
CASSSNTGATQPQHF TGTGCCAGCAGCTCAAACACAGGGGCGACTCAGCCCCAGCATTTT 15 TRBD1 TRBV11-2 - TRBJ1-5
CASSTWTAKAQYF TGTGCCAGTAGTACTTGGACAGCCAAGGCCCAGTACTTC 13 - TRBV19 - TRBJ2-5
CASSLGGARTDTQYF TGTGCCAGCAGCCTAGGGGGGGCACGTACAGATACGCAGTATTTT 15 - TRBV5-4 - TRBJ2-3
CASSSIRDRETDTQYF TGTGCCAGCAGTTCGATCCGGGACAGGGAGACAGATACGCAGTATTTT 16 TRBD1 TRBV28 - TRBJ2-3
CASSLARQGAQPQHF TGTGCCAGCAGTTTAGCGAGACAGGGCGCTCAGCCCCAGCATTTT 15 TRBD1 TRBV28 - TRBJ1-5
CASSKDGGDGTCQPQHF TGTGCCAGCAGCAAAGATGGGGGGGACGGTACGTGTCAGCCCCAGCATTTT 17 - TRBV21-1 - TRBJ1-5
CASSLSSGGDLITTSTDTQYF TGTGCCAGCAGCCTCTCTAGCGGGGGGGACCTGATCACGACTAGCACAGATACGCAGTATTTT 21 TRBD2 TRBV4-2 - TRBJ2-3
CAISDPLNTGELFF TGTGCCATTAGCGACCCCTTGAACACCGGGGAGCTGTTTTTT 14 - TRBV28 - TRBJ2-2
CASSVVAAGGTDTQYF TGTGCCAGCAGCGTAGTCGCAGCGGGGGGCACAGATACGCAGTATTTT 16 TRBD2 TRBV9 - TRBJ2-3
CASSDFGHAGYTF TGTGCCAGTAGTGATTTTGGACATGCTGGCTACACCTTC 13 - TRBV19 - TRBJ1-2
CASSQDVGAPLEQYF TGCGCCAGCAGCCAAGATGTGGGAGCCCCTCTCGAGCAGTACTTC 15 - TRBV4-1 once TRBJ2-7
CASSQEAGSNEQFF TGCGCCAGCAGCCAAGAGGCGGGGTCTAATGAGCAGTTCTTC 14 - TRBV4-1 - TRBJ2-1
CASSGHSSYNSPLHF TGTGCCAGTTCGGGACACAGCTCCTATAATTCCCCCCTCCACTTT 15 - TRBV6-1 - TRBJ1-6
CASSRPGQSRTEAFF TGTGCCAGTAGTCGCCCGGGACAGTCGCGCACTGAAGCTTTCTTT 15 TRBD1 TRBV19 - TRBJ1-1
CASSYGQVRTEAFF TGTGCCAGCAGTTATGGACAGGTACGGACTGAAGCTTTCTTT 14 TRBD1 TRBV7-2 once TRBJ1-1
CASSLTGRSNTEAFF TGTGCCAGCAGCTTAACAGGCAGGTCAAACACTGAAGCTTTCTTT 15 - TRBV7-3 few TRBJ1-1
CASTLRNEQFF TGTGCCAGCACCCTGAGGAATGAGCAGTTCTTC 11 - TRBV6-6 - TRBJ2-1
CASSGEAETQYF TGCGCCAGCAGCGGGGAGGCAGAGACCCAGTACTTC 12 - TRBV5-1 - TRBJ2-5
CASSVEGVAGGQETQYF TGTGCCAGCAGCGTAGAGGGGGTGGCAGGGGGTCAAGAGACCCAGTACTTC 17 TRBD1 TRBV9 - TRBJ2-5
CASSAASGGGTDTQYF TGTGCCAGCAGCGCCGCTAGCGGGGGGGGCACAGATACGCAGTATTTT 16 TRBD2 TRBV11-2 - TRBJ2-3
CASSVVSGSYNEQFF TGTGCCAGCAGCGTAGTGTCAGGGTCCTACAATGAGCAGTTCTTC 15 - TRBV9 - TRBJ2-1
CASSLEARGYGYTF TGTGCCAGCAGCTTAGAAGCCAGGGGCTATGGCTACACCTTC 14 - TRBV7-9 - TRBJ1-2
CASSLKGASGVYNEQFF TGTGCCAGCAGCTTAAAAGGGGCTAGCGGGGTTTACAATGAGCAGTTCTTC 17 TRBD2 TRBV7-3 once TRBJ2-1
CASSFRQGAGANVLTF TGTGCCAGCAGTTTCCGACAGGGAGCTGGGGCCAACGTCCTGACTTTC 16 TRBD1 TRBV27 - TRBJ2-6
CASKRAAGELFF TGTGCCAGCAAGAGGGCAGCCGGGGAGCTGTTTTTT 12 - TRBV6-5 - TRBJ2-2